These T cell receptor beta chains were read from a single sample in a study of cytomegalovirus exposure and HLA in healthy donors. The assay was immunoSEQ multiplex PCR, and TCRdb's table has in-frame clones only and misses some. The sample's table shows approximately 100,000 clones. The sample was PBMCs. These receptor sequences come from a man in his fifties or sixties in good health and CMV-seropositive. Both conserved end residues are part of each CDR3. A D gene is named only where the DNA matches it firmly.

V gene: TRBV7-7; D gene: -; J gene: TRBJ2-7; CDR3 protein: CASSLGRGPLYEQYF; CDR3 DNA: TGTGCTAGCAGCTTAGGCAGGGGACCCCTCTACGAGCAGTACTTC
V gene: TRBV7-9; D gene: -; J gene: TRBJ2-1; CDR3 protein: CASSALEPFF; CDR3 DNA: TGTGCCAGCAGCGCACTTGAACCGTTCTTC
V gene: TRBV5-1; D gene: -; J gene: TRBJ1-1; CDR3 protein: CASSFRPSDSNTEAFF; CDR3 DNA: TGCGCCAGCAGCTTCCGCCCCTCGGACAGTAACACTGAAGCTTTCTTT
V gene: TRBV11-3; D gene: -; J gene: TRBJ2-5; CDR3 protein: CASSLVQGPQETQYF; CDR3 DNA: TGTGCCAGCAGCTTAGTGCAGGGGCCTCAAGAGACCCAGTACTTC
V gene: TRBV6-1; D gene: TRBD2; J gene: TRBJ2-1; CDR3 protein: CASSEALAGYNEQFF; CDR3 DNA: TGTGCCAGCAGTGAAGCACTAGCGGGTTACAATGAGCAGTTCTTC
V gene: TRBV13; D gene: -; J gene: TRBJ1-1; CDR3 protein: CASSLGLQNTEAFF; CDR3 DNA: TGTGCCAGCAGCTTGGGACTACAGAACACTGAAGCTTTCTTT
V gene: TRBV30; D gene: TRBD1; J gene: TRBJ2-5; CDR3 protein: CAWSTGVGETQYF; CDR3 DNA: TGTGCCTGGAGCACAGGGGTGGGAGAGACCCAGTACTTC
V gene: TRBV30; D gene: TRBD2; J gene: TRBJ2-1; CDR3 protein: CAWSGLAKQFF; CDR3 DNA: TGTGCCTGGAGTGGACTAGCGAAGCAGTTCTTC
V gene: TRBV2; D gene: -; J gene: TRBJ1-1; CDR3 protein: CASTSTGRGLGTEAFF; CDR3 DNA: TGTGCCAGCACCTCGACAGGTAGGGGGTTGGGCACTGAAGCTTTCTTT
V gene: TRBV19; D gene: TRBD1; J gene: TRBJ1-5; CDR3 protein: CASSLSGQGHQPQHF; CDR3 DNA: TGTGCCAGTAGCCTATCGGGACAGGGACATCAGCCCCAGCATTTT
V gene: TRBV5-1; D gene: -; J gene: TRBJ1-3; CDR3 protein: CASSLYTSGNTIYF; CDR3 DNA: TGCGCCAGCAGCTTGTACACCTCTGGAAACACCATATATTTT
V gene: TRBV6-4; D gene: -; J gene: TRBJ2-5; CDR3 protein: CARGASGQETQYF; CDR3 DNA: TGTGCCAGGGGGGCTAGCGGCCAAGAGACCCAGTACTTC
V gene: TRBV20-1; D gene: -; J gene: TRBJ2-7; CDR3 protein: CSASGVGEQYF; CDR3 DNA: TGCAGTGCTTCAGGGGTGGGCGAGCAGTACTTC
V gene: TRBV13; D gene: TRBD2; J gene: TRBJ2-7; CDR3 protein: CASSLEGLAGPNEQYF; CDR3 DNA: TGTGCCAGCAGCTTAGAGGGTCTAGCGGGTCCTAACGAGCAGTACTTC
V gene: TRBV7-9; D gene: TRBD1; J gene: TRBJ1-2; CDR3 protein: CASSGRDRDYGYTF; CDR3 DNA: TGTGCCAGCAGCGGCCGGGACAGGGACTATGGCTACACCTTC
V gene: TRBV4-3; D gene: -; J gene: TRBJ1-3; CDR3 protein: CASSQGARGGGNTIYF; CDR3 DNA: TGCGCCAGCAGCCAAGGGGCACGGGGGGGTGGAAACACCATATATTTT
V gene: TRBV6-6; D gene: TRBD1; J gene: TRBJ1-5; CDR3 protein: CASSYTGGRQPQHF; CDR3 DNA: TGTGCCAGCAGTTACACAGGGGGCAGGCAGCCCCAGCATTTT
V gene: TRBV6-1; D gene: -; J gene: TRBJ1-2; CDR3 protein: CASSEITGPFYSYGYTF; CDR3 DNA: TGTGCCAGCAGTGAAATAACAGGACCGTTCTACTCCTATGGCTACACCTTC
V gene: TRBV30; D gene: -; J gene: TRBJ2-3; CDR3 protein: CAWSPGGTLRVQDTQYF; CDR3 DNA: TGTGCCTGGAGCCCCGGAGGGACCCTCAGGGTCCAAGATACGCAGTATTTT
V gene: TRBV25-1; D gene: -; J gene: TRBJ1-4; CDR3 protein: CASSDSVLHEKLFF; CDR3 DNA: TGTGCCAGCAGTGATAGCGTGTTGCATGAAAAACTGTTTTTT
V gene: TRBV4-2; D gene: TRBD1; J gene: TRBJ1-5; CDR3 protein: CASSQATGVWQPQHF; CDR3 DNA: TGTGCCAGCAGCCAAGCCACAGGGGTTTGGCAGCCCCAGCATTTT
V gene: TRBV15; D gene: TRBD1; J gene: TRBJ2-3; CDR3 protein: CATSRGQGESDTQYF; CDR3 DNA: TGTGCCACCAGCAGGGGACAGGGGGAATCGGATACGCAGTATTTT
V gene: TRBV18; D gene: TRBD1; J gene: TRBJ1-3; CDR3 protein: CASSTTGTEGTIYF; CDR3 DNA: TGTGCCAGCTCGACGACCGGGACAGAAGGCACCATATATTTT
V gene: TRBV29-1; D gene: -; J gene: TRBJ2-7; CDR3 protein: CSVEPTDSYEQYF; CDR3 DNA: TGCAGCGTTGAACCGACGGACAGCTACGAGCAGTACTTC